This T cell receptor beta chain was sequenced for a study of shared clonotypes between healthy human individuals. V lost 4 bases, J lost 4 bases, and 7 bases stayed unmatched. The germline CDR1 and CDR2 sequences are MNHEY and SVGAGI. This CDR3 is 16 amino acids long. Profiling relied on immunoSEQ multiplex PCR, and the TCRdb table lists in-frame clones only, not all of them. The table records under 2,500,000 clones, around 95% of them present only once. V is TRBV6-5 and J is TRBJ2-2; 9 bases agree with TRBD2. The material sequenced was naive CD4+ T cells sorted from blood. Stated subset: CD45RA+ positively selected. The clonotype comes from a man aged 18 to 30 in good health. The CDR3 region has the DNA TGTGCCAGCAGTTCTTCCTTAGCGGGAGTCACCGGGGAGCTGTTTTTT. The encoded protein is CASSSSLAGVTGELFF.